This T cell receptor (beta chain) comes out of a study of shared clonotypes between healthy human individuals. Here immunoSEQ multiplex PCR was the method, and the copy in TCRdb shows in-frame clones only, minus some. The sample lists around 2.3 million clones; approximately 96% were seen once. The CDR3 covers 14 residues. Looked up from germline, CDR1 is SGHNT and CDR2 is YYREEE (reference sequence). Deletions cut 4 bases from V and 5 bases from J, with 15 bases between. The receptor was isolated from a man aged 18 to 29 in good health. Input material: naive CD4+ T cells sorted from blood. Subset noted: CD45RA+ positively selected. The chain has TRBV5-4 and TRBJ1-1; no firm D call. The chain's CDR3 is CASSPYGLWTEAFF. The DNA for the CDR3 is TGTGCCAGCAGCCCGTACGGACTGTGGACTGAAGCTTTCTTT.